These T cell receptor beta chains were read from a single sample in a study of cytomegalovirus exposure and HLA in healthy donors. Sequenced by immunoSEQ multiplex PCR; TCRdb stores in-frame clones only, minus some. The table lists 200,000 to 250,000 clones, over 65% of them singletons. Input material: PBMCs. All receptors come from a man aged 18 to 35 in good health and CMV-seronegative. Both conserved end residues are part of each CDR3. The D gene is left open where the match is weak. A clone size is listed for some rows: how often the clone was seen (once, few, many), or a class if it is expanded.

TRBV7-8	.	TRBJ2-3	.	TGTGCCAGCAGCTTAGACAGAAAGGCCACAGATACGCAGTATTTT	CASSLDRKATDTQYF
TRBV5-6	TRBD2	TRBJ2-1	.	TGTGCCAGCAGCTTGGTTAGCGGGAGTGGAAGTGAGCAGTTCTTC	CASSLVSGSGSEQFF
TRBV19	TRBD1	TRBJ2-4	.	TGTGCCAGTAGTATAGTTTCAGGGGGCTTAGAAAACATTCAGTACTTC	CASSIVSGGLENIQYF
TRBV2	TRBD2	TRBJ2-3	.	TGTGCCAGCAGTCTTCTAGGACTAGTCGGAGATACGCAGTATTTT	CASSLLGLVGDTQYF
TRBV27	TRBD1	TRBJ1-2	.	TGTGCCAGCAGTTTATCGGGACAGGGATTAACAGCTAACTATGGCTACACCTTC	CASSLSGQGLTANYGYTF
TRBV7-3	.	TRBJ1-1	.	TGTGCCAGCAGCCGATCCAGGGATACTGAAGCTTTCTTT	CASSRSRDTEAFF
TRBV2	.	TRBJ1-1	.	TGTGCCAGCCGGGGTGAGGGATATGAAGCTTTCTTT	CASRGEGYEAFF
TRBV29-1	TRBD1	TRBJ1-1	.	TGCAGCGTAGAAGTACAGGGGGCTGAAGCTTTCTTT	CSVEVQGAEAFF
TRBV6-6	.	TRBJ2-7	.	TGTGCCAGCAGTTCGACGACGGTGACACCGAGAGGGAAGCAGTACTTC	CASSSTTVTPRGKQYF
TRBV30	TRBD1	TRBJ1-3	.	TGTGCCGGGGGACAGGGCTTTTCTGGAAACACCATATATTTT	CAGGQGFSGNTIYF
TRBV5-1	TRBD2	TRBJ2-1	once	TGCGCCAGCACCCAAACCGGGACTAGCCGCGAGCAGTTCTTC	CASTQTGTSREQFF
TRBV2	.	TRBJ2-7	.	TGTGCCAGTAGCGGATACGAGCAGTACTTC	CASSGYEQYF
TRBV28	TRBD2	TRBJ2-3	.	TGTGCCAGCAGTCCCGGGGGGGTAGATACGCAGTATTTT	CASSPGGVDTQYF
TRBV5-1	TRBD2	TRBJ2-7	.	TGCGCCAGCAGCATCGGGACTAGCGGCTACGAGCAGTACTTC	CASSIGTSGYEQYF
TRBV7-2	TRBD1	TRBJ1-2	.	TGTGCCAGCAGCTTGACGGGACAGCTGTTCTATGGCTACACCTTC	CASSLTGQLFYGYTF
TRBV4-1	.	TRBJ2-1	.	TGCGCCAGCAGCCAAGATAAATCGGAGGATCCCTACAATGAGCAGTTCTTC	CASSQDKSEDPYNEQFF
TRBV29-1	.	TRBJ1-5	.	TGCAGCGCCCCGCCGTATAGAGGGCGCAATCAGCCCCAGCATTTT	CSAPPYRGRNQPQHF